Below, one T cell receptor beta chain is given with its context. The data derive from a study of cytomegalovirus exposure and HLA in healthy donors. The PCR employed 60 Vbeta primers together with 13 Jbeta primers. Profiling relied on immunoSEQ multiplex PCR, and the TCRdb table lists in-frame clones only, not all of them. In the table there are roughly 130,000 clones, roughly 70% of which are singletons. The receptor's source is a woman aged 40 to 49 in good health and CMV-seropositive. Input material: PBMCs.

The CDR3 reads CASSQPPRFHEQYF. The CDR3 bases are TGCGCCAGCAGTCAACCCCCTCGGTTCCACGAGCAGTACTTC. This rearrangement joins TRBV23-1 to TRBJ2-7; D gene unclear. TRBV23-1 is labeled an ORF, and its function is uncertain. CDR3 length equals 14 residues. V lost 2 bases to trimming and J lost 5 bases, with 13 bases between them.